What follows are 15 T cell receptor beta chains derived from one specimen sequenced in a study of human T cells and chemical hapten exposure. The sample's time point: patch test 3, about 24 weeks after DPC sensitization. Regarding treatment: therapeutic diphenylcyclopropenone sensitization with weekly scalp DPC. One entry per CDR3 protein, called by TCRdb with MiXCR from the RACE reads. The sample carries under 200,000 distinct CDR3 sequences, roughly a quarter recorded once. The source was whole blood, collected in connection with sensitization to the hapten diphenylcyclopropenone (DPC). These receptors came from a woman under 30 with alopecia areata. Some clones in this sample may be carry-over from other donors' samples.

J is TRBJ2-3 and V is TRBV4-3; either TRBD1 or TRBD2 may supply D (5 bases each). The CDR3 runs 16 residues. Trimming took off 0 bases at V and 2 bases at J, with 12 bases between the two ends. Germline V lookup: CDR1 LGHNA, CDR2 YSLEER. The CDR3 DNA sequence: TGCGCCAGCAGCCAAGATCTTTGGGGGAACACAGATACGCAGTATTTT. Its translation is CASSQDLWGNTDTQYF.

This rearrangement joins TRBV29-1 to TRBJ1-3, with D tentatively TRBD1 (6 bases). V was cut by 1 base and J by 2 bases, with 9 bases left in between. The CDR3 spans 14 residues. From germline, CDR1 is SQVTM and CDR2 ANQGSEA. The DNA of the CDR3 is TGCAGCGTTGAAGTTTGGGGGCCTGGAAACACCATATATTTT. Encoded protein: CSVEVWGPGNTIYF. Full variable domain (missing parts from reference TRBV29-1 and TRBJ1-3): SAVISQKPSRDICQRGTSLTIQCQVDSQVTMMFWYRQQPGQSLTLIATANQGSEATYESGFVIDKFPISRPNLTFSTLTVSNMSPEDSSIYLCSVEVWGPGNTIYFGEGSWLTVV.

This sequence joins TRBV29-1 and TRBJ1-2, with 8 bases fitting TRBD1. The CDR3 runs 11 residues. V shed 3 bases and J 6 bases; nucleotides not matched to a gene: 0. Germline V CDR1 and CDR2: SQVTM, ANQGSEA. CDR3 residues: CSVEGQDGYTF. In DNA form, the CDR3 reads TGCAGCGTTGAGGGACAGGATGGCTACACCTTC.

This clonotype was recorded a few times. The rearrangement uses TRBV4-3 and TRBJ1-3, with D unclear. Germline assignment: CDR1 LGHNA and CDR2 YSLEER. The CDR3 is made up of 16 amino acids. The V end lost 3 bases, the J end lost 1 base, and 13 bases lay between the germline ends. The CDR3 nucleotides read TGCGCCAGCAGCCAGAGCAGCGGCTTTTCTGGAAACACCATATATTTT. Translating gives CASSQSSGFSGNTIYF.

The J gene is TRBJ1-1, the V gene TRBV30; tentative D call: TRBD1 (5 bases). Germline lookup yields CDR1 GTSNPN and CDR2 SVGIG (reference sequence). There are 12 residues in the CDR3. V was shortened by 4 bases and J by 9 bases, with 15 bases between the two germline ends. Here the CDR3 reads CAWNTREPQAFF. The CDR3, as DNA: TGTGCCTGGAATACCAGGGAGCCTCAAGCTTTCTTT. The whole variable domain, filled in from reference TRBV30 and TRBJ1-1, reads SQTIHQWPATLVQPVGSPLSLECTVEGTSNPNLYWYRQAAGRGLQLLFYSVGIGQISSEVPQNLSASRPQDRQFILSSKKLLLSDSGFYLCAWNTREPQAFFGQGTRLTVV.

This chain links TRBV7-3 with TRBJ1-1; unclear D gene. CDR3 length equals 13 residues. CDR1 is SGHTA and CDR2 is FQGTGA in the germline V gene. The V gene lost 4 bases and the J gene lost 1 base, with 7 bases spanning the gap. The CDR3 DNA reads TGTGCCAGCAGCTCGGATCCGAACACTGAAGCTTTCTTT. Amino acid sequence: CASSSDPNTEAFF.

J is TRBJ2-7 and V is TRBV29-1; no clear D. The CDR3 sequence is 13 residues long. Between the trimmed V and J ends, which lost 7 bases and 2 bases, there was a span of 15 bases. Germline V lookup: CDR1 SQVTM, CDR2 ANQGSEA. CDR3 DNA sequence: TGCAGCGCCGCACGCGGCAGAGCCTACGAGCAGTACTTC. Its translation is CSAARGRAYEQYF.

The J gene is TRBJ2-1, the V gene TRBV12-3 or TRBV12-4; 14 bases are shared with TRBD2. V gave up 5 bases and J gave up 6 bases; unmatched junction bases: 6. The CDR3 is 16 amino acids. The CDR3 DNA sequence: TGTGCCAGCAGTAGGGGACTAGCGGGAGTGATCAATGAGCAGTTCTTC. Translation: CASSRGLAGVINEQFF.

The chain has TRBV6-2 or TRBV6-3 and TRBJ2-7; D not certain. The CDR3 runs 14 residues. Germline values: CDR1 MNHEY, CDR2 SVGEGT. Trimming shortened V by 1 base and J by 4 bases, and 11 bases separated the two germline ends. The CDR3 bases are TGTGCCAGCAGTTACTACGCTTCGACTTACGAGCAGTACTTC. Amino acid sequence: CASSYYASTYEQYF.

This chain's CDR3 is CASSLALGDEQFF. CDR3 in DNA: TGTGCCAGCAGCTTAGCGCTGGGAGATGAGCAGTTCTTC. The chain joins TRBV11-1 to TRBJ2-1, with D perhaps TRBD2 (5 bases). Germline-derived CDR1 and CDR2 are SGHAT and FQDESV (reference sequence). The CDR3 is 13 amino acids. With 0 bases removed from V and 8 bases from J, the gap between germline ends came to 8 bases. The complete variable domain, with remaining parts taken from reference TRBV11-1 and TRBJ2-1, reads EAEVAQSPRYKITEKSQAVAFWCDPISGHATLYWYRQILGQGPELLVQFQDESVVDDSQLPKDRFSAERLKGVDSTLKIQPAELGDSAMYLCASSLALGDEQFFGPGTRLTVL.

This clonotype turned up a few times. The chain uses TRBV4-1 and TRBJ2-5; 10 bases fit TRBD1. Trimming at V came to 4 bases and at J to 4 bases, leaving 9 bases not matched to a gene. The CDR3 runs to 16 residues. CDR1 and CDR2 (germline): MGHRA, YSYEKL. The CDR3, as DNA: TGCGCCAGCAGCCGCTCAACAGGACAGGGGGGAGAGACCCAGTACTTC. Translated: CASSRSTGQGGETQYF.

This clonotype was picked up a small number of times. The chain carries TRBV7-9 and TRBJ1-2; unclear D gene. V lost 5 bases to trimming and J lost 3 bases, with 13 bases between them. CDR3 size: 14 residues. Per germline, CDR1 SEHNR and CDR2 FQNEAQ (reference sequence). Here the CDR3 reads CASSPGSHHYGYTF. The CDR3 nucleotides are TGTGCCAGCAGCCCAGGCTCCCACCACTATGGCTACACCTTC.

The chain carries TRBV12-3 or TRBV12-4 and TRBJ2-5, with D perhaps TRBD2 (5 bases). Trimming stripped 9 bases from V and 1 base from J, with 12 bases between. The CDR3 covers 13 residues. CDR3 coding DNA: TGTGCCAGTTCTGTAGCGTCCCAAGAGACCCAGTACTTC. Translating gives CASSVASQETQYF.

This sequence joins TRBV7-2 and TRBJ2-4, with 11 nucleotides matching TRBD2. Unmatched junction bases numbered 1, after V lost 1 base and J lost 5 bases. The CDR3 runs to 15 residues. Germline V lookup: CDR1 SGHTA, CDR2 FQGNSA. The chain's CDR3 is CASSLEGLAENIQYF. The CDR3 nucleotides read TGTGCCAGCAGCTTAGAGGGACTAGCGGAAAACATTCAGTACTTC. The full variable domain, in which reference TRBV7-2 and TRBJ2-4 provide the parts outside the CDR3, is GAGVSQSPSNKVTEKGKDVELRCDPISGHTALYWYRQSLGQGLEFLIYFQGNSAPDKSGLPSDRFSAERTGGSVSTLTIQRTQQEDSAVYLCASSLEGLAENIQYFGAGTRLSVL.

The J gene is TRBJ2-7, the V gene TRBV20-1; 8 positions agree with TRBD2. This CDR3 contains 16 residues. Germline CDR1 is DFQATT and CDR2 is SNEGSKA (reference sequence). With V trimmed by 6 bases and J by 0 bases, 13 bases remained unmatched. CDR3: CSASGASGFSSYEQYF. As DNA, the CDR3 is TGCAGTGCAAGCGGCGCTAGCGGGTTCAGCTCCTACGAGCAGTACTTC.